The rows below give T cell receptor beta chains drawn from one sample of a study of T cells after yellow fever vaccination. TCRdb called the 5' RACE reads again in MiXCR, with one record for every CDR3 protein. Altogether approximately 300,000 distinct CDR3 sequences are present, 8.7% being singletons, with the ten largest covering roughly 18%. The starting material was PBMCs, obtained on the day of the first yellow fever vaccination. Source of these receptors: a man aged 18-30 years who received the YFV17D yellow fever vaccine. Each CDR3 is given with its conserved first and last residue.

v_call: TRBV7-9
j_call: TRBJ2-7
cdr3_aa: CASSPRQESHEQYF

v_call: TRBV5-5
j_call: TRBJ2-2
cdr3_aa: CASSLARGRTGELFF

v_call: TRBV4-2
j_call: TRBJ1-6
cdr3_aa: CASSQDPGGAPSYNSPLHF

v_call: TRBV4-1
j_call: TRBJ2-1
cdr3_aa: CASSQDIREQFF

v_call: TRBV4-2
j_call: TRBJ2-3
cdr3_aa: CASSLLGTGEMMSGGASTDTQYF

v_call: TRBV5-4
j_call: TRBJ2-1
cdr3_aa: CASSFAGGDNEQFF

v_call: TRBV7-2
j_call: TRBJ1-2
cdr3_aa: CASSEGTLPSYTF

v_call: TRBV25-1
j_call: TRBJ2-1
cdr3_aa: CASSEYQQGSYNEQFF

v_call: TRBV15
j_call: TRBJ2-3
cdr3_aa: CATSTPMWSTDTQYF

v_call: TRBV11-2
j_call: TRBJ1-6
cdr3_aa: CASSLAFGVGSPLHF

v_call: TRBV7-2
j_call: TRBJ2-1
cdr3_aa: CASSGYHNEQFF

v_call: TRBV6-1
j_call: TRBJ2-1
cdr3_aa: CASSTIAGGLGEQFF

v_call: TRBV5-1
j_call: TRBJ2-3
cdr3_aa: CASSLEGTGTNTQYF

v_call: TRBV19
j_call: TRBJ1-1
cdr3_aa: CASSQAQEAFF

v_call: TRBV12-3/TRBV12-4
j_call: TRBJ1-2
cdr3_aa: CASRPGNDGYTF

v_call: TRBV5-1
j_call: TRBJ2-3
cdr3_aa: CASSLMGRDTQYF

v_call: TRBV12-3/TRBV12-4
j_call: TRBJ2-1
cdr3_aa: CASSLAGGSGEQFF

v_call: TRBV4-3
j_call: TRBJ2-3
cdr3_aa: CASSQEYRTSTDTQYF

v_call: TRBV7-8
j_call: TRBJ2-1
cdr3_aa: CASSLSPYRGMFNEQFF

v_call: TRBV6-1
j_call: TRBJ1-5
cdr3_aa: CARRWGSDGNQPQHF

v_call: TRBV5-1
j_call: TRBJ1-4
cdr3_aa: CASGEGLGNEKLFF

v_call: TRBV4-3
j_call: TRBJ1-6
cdr3_aa: CASSQEGGNNSPLHF

v_call: TRBV5-6
j_call: TRBJ2-7
cdr3_aa: CASSAGTGSYEQYF

v_call: TRBV7-2
j_call: TRBJ2-5
cdr3_aa: CASSQTGLKTQYF

v_call: TRBV20-1
j_call: TRBJ1-4
cdr3_aa: CSARASGPLDEKLFF

v_call: TRBV7-2
j_call: TRBJ2-2
cdr3_aa: CASSLNGGNTGELFF

v_call: TRBV6-5
j_call: TRBJ1-1
cdr3_aa: CASSSTGATTEAFF

v_call: TRBV7-2
j_call: TRBJ2-1
cdr3_aa: CASSLGRGDEQFF

v_call: TRBV12-3/TRBV12-4
j_call: TRBJ2-7
cdr3_aa: CASRAGTFYEQYF

v_call: TRBV18
j_call: TRBJ2-5
cdr3_aa: CASSPPGIGAREETQYF

v_call: TRBV5-4
j_call: TRBJ1-4
cdr3_aa: CASSPGGAREKLFF

v_call: TRBV4-3
j_call: TRBJ2-5
cdr3_aa: CASSLELGQVGGETQYF

v_call: TRBV7-2
j_call: TRBJ2-1
cdr3_aa: CASSVPRGTSFHEQFF

v_call: TRBV25-1
j_call: TRBJ1-6
cdr3_aa: CASSVTGVPSGNSPLRF

v_call: TRBV12-5
j_call: TRBJ2-1
cdr3_aa: CASGLVLRGWVNEQFF

v_call: TRBV7-8
j_call: TRBJ2-2
cdr3_aa: CASSRGGRNTGELFF

v_call: TRBV20-1
j_call: TRBJ2-2
cdr3_aa: CSAKSSGGANTGELFF

v_call: TRBV4-3
j_call: TRBJ2-1
cdr3_aa: CASSQDKLAWQFF

v_call: TRBV5-1
j_call: TRBJ1-4
cdr3_aa: CASRSGTGIEKLFF

v_call: TRBV12-3/TRBV12-4
j_call: TRBJ2-1
cdr3_aa: CASSLTGGARNEQFF

v_call: TRBV27
j_call: TRBJ2-7
cdr3_aa: CASSLGALYEQYF

v_call: TRBV4-3
j_call: TRBJ2-1
cdr3_aa: CASSQRGEQFF

v_call: TRBV7-2
j_call: TRBJ1-5
cdr3_aa: CASSSRQGHQPQHF